The 18 T cell receptor beta chains below come from one sample, sequenced in a study of monozygotic twins with inflammatory bowel disease. No DNA is given; TCRdb re-called the 5' RACE reads and lists each CDR3 protein once. The sample includes about 380,000 distinct CDR3 sequences. Material for sequencing was blood. The receptors were sampled from a human donor with ulcerative colitis or Crohn's disease, or a healthy co-twin of an affected twin (not recorded which).

The chain has TRBV7-9 and TRBJ1-2. This CDR3 contains 14 residues. Germline V gene lookup returns CDR1 SEHNR and CDR2 FQNEAQ (reference sequence). This CDR3 reads CASSLEPRNYGYTF. The whole variable domain, remainder taken from reference TRBV7-9 and TRBJ1-2, is DTGVSQNPRHKITKRGQNVTFRCDPISEHNRLYWYRQTLGQGPEFLTYFQNEAQLEKSRLLSDRFSAERPKGSFSTLEIQRTEQGDSAMYLCASSLEPRNYGYTFGSGTRLTVV.

The chain recombines TRBV7-2 with TRBJ1-2. The CDR3 spans 16 residues. The V gene's germline CDR1 is SGHTA and CDR2 FQGNSA. The CDR3 sequence: CASSLAGGGGDYGYTF.

The CDR3 spells CASSLGVIPYNEQFF. The chain uses TRBV6-2 or TRBV6-3 and TRBJ2-1; checking the TCRdb D call of TRBD1 is not possible without DNA. The germline V gene has CDR1 MNHEY and CDR2 SVGEGT. This CDR3 has 15 amino acids.

The chain combines TRBV18 with TRBJ2-1; with no DNA, the TCRdb D assignment of TRBD1 cannot be verified. This CDR3 spans 13 amino acids. Germline lookup yields CDR1 KGHSH and CDR2 LQKENI. The CDR3: CASYGGIGNEQFF. The variable domain in full, with the rest retrieved from reference TRBV18 and TRBJ2-1, is NAGVMQNPRHLVRRRGQEARLRCSPMKGHSHVYWYRQLPEEGLKFMVYLQKENIIDESGMPKERFSAEFPKEGPSILRIQQVVRGDSAAYFCASYGGIGNEQFFGPGTRLTVL.

The chain has TRBV5-1 and TRBJ2-2; TCRdb proposes TRBD1, but this gene call is untestable without DNA. The germline V gene encodes CDR1 SGHRS and CDR2 YFSETQ. The CDR3 extends over 13 amino acids. This chain's CDR3 is CASSWDLSGELFF.

The chain couples TRBV10-2 to TRBJ2-2; TCRdb indicates TRBD2, and absent DNA this call remains unverified. The CDR3 runs to 13 residues. Germline assignment: CDR1 WSHSY and CDR2 SAAADI. CDR3: CASTRGTAGELFF.

The chain links TRBV28 to TRBJ2-7; checking the TCRdb D call of TRBD1 is not possible without DNA. The CDR3 is 14 residues long. Germline loops: CDR1 MDHEN, CDR2 SYDVKM. The CDR3 here is CASSLRTGAREQYF.

This chain links TRBV24-1 with TRBJ2-5; TCRdb indicates TRBD1, and absent DNA this call remains unverified. Germline CDR1 is KGHDR and CDR2 is SFDVKD. This CDR3 is 15 amino acids long. CDR3 in amino acids: CATSDATGDGETQYF.

The rearrangement joins TRBV15 to TRBJ2-6; TCRdb returns TRBD2, unconfirmable since there is no DNA. Germline V gene data show CDR1 as LNHNV and CDR2 as YYDKDF (reference sequence). This CDR3 contains 16 residues. The chain's CDR3 is CATSNGGGSGANVLTF.

The genes are TRBV5-6 and TRBJ1-2. The CDR3 extends over 14 amino acids. Germline V gene lookup returns CDR1 SGHDT and CDR2 YYEEEE. The CDR3 protein is CASSLVRACVGYTF. The entire variable domain, with the rest obtained from reference TRBV5-6 and TRBJ1-2, is as follows: DAGVTQSPTHLIKTRGQQVTLRCSPKSGHDTVSWYQQALGQGPQFIFQYYEEEERQRGNFPDRFSGHQFPNYSSELNVNALLLGDSALYLCASSLVRACVGYTFGSGTRLTVV.

The chain combines TRBV5-1 with TRBJ2-6. The CDR3 length is 14 residues. Germline loops: CDR1 SGHRS, CDR2 YFSETQ. The chain's CDR3 is CASSWGSGANVLTF.

The chain links TRBV9 to TRBJ2-1. The germline V gene has CDR1 SGDLS and CDR2 YYNGEE. The CDR3 is 12 amino acids. This CDR3 reads CASSVEASEQFF. The full variable domain, rest sourced from reference TRBV9 and TRBJ2-1, is DSGVTQTPKHLITATGQRVTLRCSPRSGDLSVYWYQQSLDQGLQFLIQYYNGEERAKGNILERFSAQQFPDLHSELNLSSLELGDSALYFCASSVEASEQFFGPGTRLTVL.

The chain employs TRBV3-1 and TRBJ1-2; TCRdb calls TRBD1, which cannot be checked without DNA. The CDR3 is 14 residues long. CDR1 and CDR2 from the germline V gene are LGHDT and YNNKEL (reference sequence). The CDR3 region is CASSPDRGPRGYTF.

The genes are TRBV6-5 and TRBJ1-1; TCRdb calls TRBD1, which cannot be checked without DNA. The germline gives CDR1 MNHEY, CDR2 SVGAGI. CDR3 size: 17 residues. This chain's CDR3 is CASSYVSQGTVNTEAFF.

This sequence joins TRBV7-2 and TRBJ1-1. CDR1 is SGHTA and CDR2 is FQGNSA in the germline V gene. The CDR3 spans 16 residues. This CDR3 is CASSSRGRTLYTEAFF.

The chain employs TRBV5-1 and TRBJ2-1; the TCRdb call, TRBD2, lacks DNA for checking. Germline V gene sequence: CDR1 SGHRS, CDR2 YFSETQ. There are 16 residues in the CDR3. CDR3 sequence reads: CASSLGLAGVYNEQFF.

This chain links TRBV7-9 with TRBJ2-5; TCRdb lists TRBD1, though no DNA is available to test this call. Germline CDR1 is SEHNR and CDR2 is FQNEAQ (reference sequence). CDR3 length equals 16 residues. The CDR3 sequence: CASSSGQGFPQETQYF.

The CDR3 is CASSPEGGPGTEAFF. This chain uses TRBV5-1 with TRBJ1-1; no DNA is available, so the TRBD1 call from TCRdb remains unchecked. Germline loops: CDR1 SGHRS, CDR2 YFSETQ. This CDR3 comprises 15 residues. Supplemented by reference TRBV5-1 and TRBJ1-1, the full variable domain reads KAGVTQTPRYLIKTRGQQVTLSCSPISGHRSVSWYQQTPGQGLQFLFEYFSETQRNKGNFPGRFSGRQFSNSRSEMNVSTLELGDSALYLCASSPEGGPGTEAFFGQGTRLTVV.